This T cell receptor (beta chain) was retrieved from a study of blood T cell repertoires in COVID-19. Study at large: Both acute and convalescent COVID-19 samples were obtained from the United States, Italy and Spain.

Under the authors' procedure: Amplification of reference gene primers was used by the study to estimate nucleated cell counts. Assay used: immunoSEQ multiplex PCR; TCRdb lists only in-frame clones, some missing. D and trimming come from the DNA, and the V and J calls and clone size come from that table. Of over 150,000 clones detected, roughly 85% appear once; the ten largest clones hold roughly 9%. The TCR comes from a woman aged 18-29 years who had recovered from COVID-19. The sequenced sample was PBMCs or T cells enriched from blood (not recorded which).

CDR3 protein: CASRQGSGNTIYF. CDR3 nucleotides: TGTGCCAGCAGACAGGGCTCTGGAAACACCATATATTTT. This chain links TRBV7-2 with TRBJ1-3; weak D call: TRBD1 (6 bases). Trimming took 6 bases from V and 0 from J, leaving 6 bases between them. Germline CDR1 and CDR2: SGHTA and FQGNSA. The CDR3 runs 13 residues. Filled out from reference TRBV7-2 and TRBJ1-3, the complete variable domain reads GAGVSQSPSNKVTEKGKDVELRCDPISGHTALYWYRQSLGQGLEFLIYFQGNSAPDKSGLPSDRFSAERTGGSVSTLTIQRTQQEDSAVYLCASRQGSGNTIYFGEGSWLTVV.